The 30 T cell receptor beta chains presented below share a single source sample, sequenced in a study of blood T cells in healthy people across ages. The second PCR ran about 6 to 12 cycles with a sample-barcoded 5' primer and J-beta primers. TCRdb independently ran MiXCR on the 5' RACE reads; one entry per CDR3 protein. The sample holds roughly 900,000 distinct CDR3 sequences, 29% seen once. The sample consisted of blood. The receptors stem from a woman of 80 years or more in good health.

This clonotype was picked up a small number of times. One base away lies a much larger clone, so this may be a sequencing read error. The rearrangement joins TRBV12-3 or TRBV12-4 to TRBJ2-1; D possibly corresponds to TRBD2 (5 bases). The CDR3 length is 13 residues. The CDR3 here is CASSPQTGNGQFF. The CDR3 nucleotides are TGTGCCAGCAGTCCTCAGACCGGGAATGGGCAGTTCTTC.

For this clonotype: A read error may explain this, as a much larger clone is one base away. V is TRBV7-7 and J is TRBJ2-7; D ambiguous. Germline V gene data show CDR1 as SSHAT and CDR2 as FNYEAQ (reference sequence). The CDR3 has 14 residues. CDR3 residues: CASSSSRENSEQYV. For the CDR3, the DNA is TGTGCTAGCAGCTCCTCCCGAGAAAACTCCGAGCAGTACGTC.

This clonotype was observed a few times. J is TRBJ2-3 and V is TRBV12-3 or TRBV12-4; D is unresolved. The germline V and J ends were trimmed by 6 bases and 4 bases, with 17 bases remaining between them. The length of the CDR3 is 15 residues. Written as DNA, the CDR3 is TGTGCCAGCAGACCGGACGATCTGAGCGCAGATACGCAGTATTTT. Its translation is CASRPDDLSADTQYF.

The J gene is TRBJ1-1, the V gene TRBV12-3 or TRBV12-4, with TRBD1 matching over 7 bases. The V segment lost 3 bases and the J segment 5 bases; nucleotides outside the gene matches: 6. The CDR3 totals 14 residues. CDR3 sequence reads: CASSFDRARTEAFF. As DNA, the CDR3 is TGTGCCAGCAGTTTTGACAGGGCCAGGACTGAAGCTTTCTTT.

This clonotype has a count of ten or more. This CDR3 reads CASSPRRALYGYTF. The CDR3 DNA reads as TGTGCCAGCAGCCCGAGGCGGGCCCTATATGGCTACACCTTC. The chain recombines TRBV7-2 with TRBJ1-2; D not certain. CDR3 size: 14 residues. Germline CDR1 and CDR2: SGHTA and FQGNSA. Deletions cut 5 bases from V and 5 bases from J, with 15 bases between.

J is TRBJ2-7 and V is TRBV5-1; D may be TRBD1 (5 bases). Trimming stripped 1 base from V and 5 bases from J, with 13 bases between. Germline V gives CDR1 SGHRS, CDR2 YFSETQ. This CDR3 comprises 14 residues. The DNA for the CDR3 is TGCGCCAGCAGCTTGTGGCAGGGTATAGACGAGCAGTACTTC. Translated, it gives CASSLWQGIDEQYF.

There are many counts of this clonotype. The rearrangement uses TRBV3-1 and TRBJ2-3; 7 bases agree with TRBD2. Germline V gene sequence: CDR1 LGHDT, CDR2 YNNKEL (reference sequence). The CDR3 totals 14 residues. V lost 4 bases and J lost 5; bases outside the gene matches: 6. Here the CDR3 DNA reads TGTGCCAGCAGCCTCCGGACTAGTGGAGATACGCAGTATTTT. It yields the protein CASSLRTSGDTQYF.

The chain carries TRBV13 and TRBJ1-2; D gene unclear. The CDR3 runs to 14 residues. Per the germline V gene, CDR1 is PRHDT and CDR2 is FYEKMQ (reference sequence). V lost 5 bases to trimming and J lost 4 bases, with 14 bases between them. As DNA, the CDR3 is TGTGCCAGCAGCGCCTATGTAGGGAGCTATGGCTACACCTTC. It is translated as CASSAYVGSYGYTF.

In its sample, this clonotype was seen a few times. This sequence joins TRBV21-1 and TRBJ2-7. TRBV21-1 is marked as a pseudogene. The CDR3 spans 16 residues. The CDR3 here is CASSKARGEGPYEQYF. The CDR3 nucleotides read TGTGCCAGCAGCAAAGCAAGAGGTGAAGGGCCCTACGAGCAGTACTTC.

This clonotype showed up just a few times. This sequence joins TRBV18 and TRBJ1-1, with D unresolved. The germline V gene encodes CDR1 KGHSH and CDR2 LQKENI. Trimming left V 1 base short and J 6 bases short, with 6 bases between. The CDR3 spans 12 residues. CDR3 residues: CASSPQVSEAFF. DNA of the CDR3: TGTGCCAGCTCACCACAGGTTTCTGAAGCTTTCTTT. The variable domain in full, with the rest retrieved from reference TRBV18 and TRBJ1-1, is NAGVMQNPRHLVRRRGQEARLRCSPMKGHSHVYWYRQLPEEGLKFMVYLQKENIIDESGMPKERFSAEFPKEGPSILRIQQVVRGDSAAYFCASSPQVSEAFFGQGTRLTVV.

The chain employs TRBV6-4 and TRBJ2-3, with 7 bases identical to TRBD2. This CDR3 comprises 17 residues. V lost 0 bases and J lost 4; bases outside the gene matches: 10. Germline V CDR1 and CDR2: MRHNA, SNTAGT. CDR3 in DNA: TGTGCCAGCAGTGACTCTACGGCTAGCGGTGGGTCAGATACGCAGTATTTT. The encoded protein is CASSDSTASGGSDTQYF.

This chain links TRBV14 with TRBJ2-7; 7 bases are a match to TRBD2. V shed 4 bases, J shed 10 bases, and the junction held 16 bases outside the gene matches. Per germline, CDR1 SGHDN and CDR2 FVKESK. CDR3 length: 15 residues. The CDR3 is CASSPFQGPGLTQYF. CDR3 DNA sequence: TGTGCCAGCAGCCCTTTCCAAGGTCCGGGACTAACCCAGTACTTC.

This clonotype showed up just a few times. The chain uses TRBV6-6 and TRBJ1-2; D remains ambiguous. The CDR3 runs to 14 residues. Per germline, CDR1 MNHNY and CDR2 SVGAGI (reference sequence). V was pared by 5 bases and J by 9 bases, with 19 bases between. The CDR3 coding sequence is TGTGCCAGCAGTCCCCCCATGAACCTGTTTAGCTACACCTTC. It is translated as CASSPPMNLFSYTF.

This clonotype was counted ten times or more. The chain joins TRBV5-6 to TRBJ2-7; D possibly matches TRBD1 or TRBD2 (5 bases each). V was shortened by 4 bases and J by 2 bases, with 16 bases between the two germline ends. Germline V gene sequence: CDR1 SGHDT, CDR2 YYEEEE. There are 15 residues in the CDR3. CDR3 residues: CASSTSGAETYEQYF. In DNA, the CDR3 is TGTGCCAGCAGCACCTCCGGGGCCGAAACCTACGAGCAGTACTTC.

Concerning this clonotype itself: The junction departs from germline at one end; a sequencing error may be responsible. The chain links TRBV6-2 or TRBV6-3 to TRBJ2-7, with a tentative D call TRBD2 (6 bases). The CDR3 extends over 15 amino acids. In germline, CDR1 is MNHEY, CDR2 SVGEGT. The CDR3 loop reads CAGSYSAGGLNEQYF. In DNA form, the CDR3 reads TGTGCCGGCAGTTACTCAGCGGGCGGACTCAATGAGCAGTACTTC.

As DNA, the CDR3 is TGTGCCAGCAGTTTACACAGGGGCGAGCAGTACTTC. Residues: CASSLHRGEQYF. V usage is TRBV7-2 and J usage is TRBJ2-5; TRBD1 agrees at 7 bases. The J call is doubtful: the DNA matches TRBJ2-7 better. Germline CDR1 and CDR2: SGHTA and FQGNSA. This CDR3 has 12 residues.

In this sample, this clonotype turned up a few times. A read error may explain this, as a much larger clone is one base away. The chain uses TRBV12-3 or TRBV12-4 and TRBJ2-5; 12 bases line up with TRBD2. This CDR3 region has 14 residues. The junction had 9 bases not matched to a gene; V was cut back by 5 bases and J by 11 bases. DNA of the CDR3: TGTGCCAGCAGTCGACTAGCGGGGGAAAATGAGCAGTACTTC. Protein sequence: CASSRLAGENEQYF.

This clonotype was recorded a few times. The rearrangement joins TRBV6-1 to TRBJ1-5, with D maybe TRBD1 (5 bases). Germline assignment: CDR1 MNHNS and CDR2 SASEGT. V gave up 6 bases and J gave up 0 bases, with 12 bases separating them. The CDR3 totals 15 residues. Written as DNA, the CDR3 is TGTGCCAGCAGACGACAGACTGATAGCAATCAGCCCCAGCATTTT. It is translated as CASRRQTDSNQPQHF.

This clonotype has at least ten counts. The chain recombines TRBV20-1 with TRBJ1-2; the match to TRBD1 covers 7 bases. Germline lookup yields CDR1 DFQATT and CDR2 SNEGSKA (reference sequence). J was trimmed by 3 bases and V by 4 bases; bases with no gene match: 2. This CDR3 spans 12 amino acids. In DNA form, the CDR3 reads TGCAGTGCTAAGCAGGGGGACTATGGCTACACCTTC. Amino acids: CSAKQGDYGYTF.

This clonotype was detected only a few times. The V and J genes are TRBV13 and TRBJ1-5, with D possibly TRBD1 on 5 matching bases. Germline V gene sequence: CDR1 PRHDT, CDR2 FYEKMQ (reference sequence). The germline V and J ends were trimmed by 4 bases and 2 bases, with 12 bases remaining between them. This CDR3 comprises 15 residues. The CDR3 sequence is CASSSREEGNQPQHF. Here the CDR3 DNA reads TGTGCCAGCAGCTCCAGGGAGGAAGGCAATCAGCCCCAGCATTTT.

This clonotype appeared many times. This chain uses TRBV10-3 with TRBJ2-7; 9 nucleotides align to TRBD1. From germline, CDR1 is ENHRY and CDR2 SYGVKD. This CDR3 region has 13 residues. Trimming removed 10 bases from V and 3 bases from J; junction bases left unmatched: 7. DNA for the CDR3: TGTGCCACCCAGACAGGGGGAAACTACGAGCAGTACTTC. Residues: CATQTGGNYEQYF.

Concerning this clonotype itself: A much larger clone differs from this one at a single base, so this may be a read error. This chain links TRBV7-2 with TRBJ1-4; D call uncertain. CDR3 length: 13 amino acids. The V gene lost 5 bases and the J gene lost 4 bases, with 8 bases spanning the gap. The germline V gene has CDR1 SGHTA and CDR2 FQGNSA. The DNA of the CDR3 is TGTGCCAGCAGCAGGGCCCTTAATGAAAAACTGTTTTTT. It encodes CASSRALNEKLFF.

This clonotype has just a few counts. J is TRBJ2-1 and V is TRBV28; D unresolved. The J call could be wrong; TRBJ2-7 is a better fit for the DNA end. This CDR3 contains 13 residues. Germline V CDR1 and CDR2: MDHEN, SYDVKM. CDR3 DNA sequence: TGTGCCAGCAGTTTTCGCCTCTACAATGAGCAGTACTTC. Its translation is CASSFRLYNEQYF.

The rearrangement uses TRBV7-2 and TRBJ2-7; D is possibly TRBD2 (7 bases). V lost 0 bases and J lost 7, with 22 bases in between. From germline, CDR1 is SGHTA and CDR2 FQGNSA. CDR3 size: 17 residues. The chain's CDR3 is CASSLALVGGPYNEQYF. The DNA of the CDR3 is TGTGCCAGCAGCTTAGCCCTAGTGGGGGGGCCTTACAATGAGCAGTACTTC.

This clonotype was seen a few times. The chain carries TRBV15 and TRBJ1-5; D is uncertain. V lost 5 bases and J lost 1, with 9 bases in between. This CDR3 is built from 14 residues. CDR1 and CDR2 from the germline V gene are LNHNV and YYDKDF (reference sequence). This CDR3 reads CATSGGMSNQPQHF. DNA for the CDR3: TGTGCCACCAGCGGAGGGATGAGCAATCAGCCCCAGCATTTT. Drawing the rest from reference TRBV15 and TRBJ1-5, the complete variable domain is DAMVIQNPRYQVTQFGKPVTLSCSQTLNHNVMYWYQQKSSQAPKLLFHYYDKDFNNEADTPDNFQSRRPNTSFCFLDIRSPGLGDTAMYLCATSGGMSNQPQHFGDGTRLSIL.

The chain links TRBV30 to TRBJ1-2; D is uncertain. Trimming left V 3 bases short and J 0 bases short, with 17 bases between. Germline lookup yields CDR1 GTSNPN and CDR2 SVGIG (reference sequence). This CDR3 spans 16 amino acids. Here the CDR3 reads CAWRRYSGSANYGYTF. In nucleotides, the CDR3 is TGTGCCTGGAGGAGATATTCGGGCTCCGCTAACTATGGCTACACCTTC.

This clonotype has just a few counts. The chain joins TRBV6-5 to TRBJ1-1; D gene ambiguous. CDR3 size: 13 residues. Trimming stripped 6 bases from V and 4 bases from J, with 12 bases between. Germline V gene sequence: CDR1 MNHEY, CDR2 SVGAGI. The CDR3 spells CASSRLPTTEAFF. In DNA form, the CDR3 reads TGTGCCAGCAGCCGACTGCCAACCACTGAAGCTTTCTTT.

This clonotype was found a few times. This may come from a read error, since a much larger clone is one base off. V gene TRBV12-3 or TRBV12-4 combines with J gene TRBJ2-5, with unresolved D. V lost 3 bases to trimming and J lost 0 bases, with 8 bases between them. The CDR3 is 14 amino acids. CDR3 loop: CASSLMLDQETQYF. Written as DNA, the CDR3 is TGTGCCAGCAGTTTGATGTTGGACCAAGAGACCCAGTACTTC.

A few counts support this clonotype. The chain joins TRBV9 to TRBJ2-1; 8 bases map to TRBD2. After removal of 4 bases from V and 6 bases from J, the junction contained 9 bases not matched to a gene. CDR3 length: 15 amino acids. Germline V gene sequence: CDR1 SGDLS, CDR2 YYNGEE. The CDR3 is CASSPTGTSSNEQFF. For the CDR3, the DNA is TGTGCCAGCAGCCCAACCGGGACTAGTAGCAATGAGCAGTTCTTC.

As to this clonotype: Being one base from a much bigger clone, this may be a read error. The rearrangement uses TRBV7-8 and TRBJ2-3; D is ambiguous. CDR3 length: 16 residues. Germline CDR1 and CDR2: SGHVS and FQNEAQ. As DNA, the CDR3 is TGTGCCTGCAGCTTAGTGTTAGGCTCGTTTACAGATACGCAGTATTTT. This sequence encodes CACSLVLGSFTDTQYF.